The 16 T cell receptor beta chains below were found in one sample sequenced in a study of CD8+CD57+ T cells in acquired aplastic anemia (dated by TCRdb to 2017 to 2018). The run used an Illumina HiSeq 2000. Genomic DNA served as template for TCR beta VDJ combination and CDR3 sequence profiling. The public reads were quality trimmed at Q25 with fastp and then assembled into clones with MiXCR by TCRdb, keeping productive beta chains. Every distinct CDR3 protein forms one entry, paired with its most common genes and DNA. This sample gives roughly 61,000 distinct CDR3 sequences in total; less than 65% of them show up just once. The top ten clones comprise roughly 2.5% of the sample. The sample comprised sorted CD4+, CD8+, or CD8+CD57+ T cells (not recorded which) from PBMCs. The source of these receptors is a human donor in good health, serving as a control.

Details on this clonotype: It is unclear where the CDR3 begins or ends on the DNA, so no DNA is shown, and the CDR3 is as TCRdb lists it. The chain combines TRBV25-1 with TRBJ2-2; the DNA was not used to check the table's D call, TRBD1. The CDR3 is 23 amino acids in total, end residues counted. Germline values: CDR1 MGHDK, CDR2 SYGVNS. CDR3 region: CASSEYQGARREQYFGPAGELFF.

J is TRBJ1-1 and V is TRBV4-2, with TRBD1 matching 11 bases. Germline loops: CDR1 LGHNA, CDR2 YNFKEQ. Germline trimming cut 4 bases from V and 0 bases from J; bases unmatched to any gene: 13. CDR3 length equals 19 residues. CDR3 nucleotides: TGTGCCAGCAGCCCCTACGGGGACAGGGGGATGCGCATGAACACTGAAGCTTTCTTT. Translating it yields CASSPYGDRGMRMNTEAFF.

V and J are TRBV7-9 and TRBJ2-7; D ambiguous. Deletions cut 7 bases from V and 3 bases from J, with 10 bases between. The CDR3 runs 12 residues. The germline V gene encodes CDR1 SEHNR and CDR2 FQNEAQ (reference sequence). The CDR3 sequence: CASTPPDYEQYF. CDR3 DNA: TGTGCCAGCACCCCCCCCGACTACGAGCAGTACTTC.

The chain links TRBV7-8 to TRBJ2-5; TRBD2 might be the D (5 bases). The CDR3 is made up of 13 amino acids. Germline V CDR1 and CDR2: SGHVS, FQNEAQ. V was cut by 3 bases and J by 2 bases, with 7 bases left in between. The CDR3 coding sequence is TGTGCCAGCAGCTTGTCGGGGCAAGAGACCCAGTACTTC. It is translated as CASSLSGQETQYF. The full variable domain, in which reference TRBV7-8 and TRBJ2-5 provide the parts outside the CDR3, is GAGVSQSPRYKVAKRGQDVALRCDPISGHVSLFWYQQALGQGPEFLTYFQNEAQLDKSGLPSDRFFAERPEGSVSTLKIQRTQQEDSAVYLCASSLSGQETQYFGPGTRLLVL.

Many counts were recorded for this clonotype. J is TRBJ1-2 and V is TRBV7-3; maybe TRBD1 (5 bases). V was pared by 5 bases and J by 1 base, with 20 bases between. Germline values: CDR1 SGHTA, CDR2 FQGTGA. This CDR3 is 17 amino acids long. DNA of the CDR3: TGTGCCAGCAGCCCGTCAGCTAGGGACCCACTTAACTATGGCTACACCTTC. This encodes CASSPSARDPLNYGYTF.

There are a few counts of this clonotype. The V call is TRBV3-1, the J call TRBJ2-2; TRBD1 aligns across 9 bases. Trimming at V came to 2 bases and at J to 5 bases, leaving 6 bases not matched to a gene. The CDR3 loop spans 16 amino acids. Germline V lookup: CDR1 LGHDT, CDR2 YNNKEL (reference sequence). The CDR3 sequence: CASSQKDRGRTGELFF. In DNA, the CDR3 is TGTGCCAGCAGCCAAAAGGACAGGGGTAGAACCGGGGAGCTGTTTTTT.

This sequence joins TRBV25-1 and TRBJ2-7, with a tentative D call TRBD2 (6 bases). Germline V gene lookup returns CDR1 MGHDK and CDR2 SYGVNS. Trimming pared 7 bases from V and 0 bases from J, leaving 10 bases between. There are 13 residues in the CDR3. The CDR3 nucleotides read TGTGCCAGCACAGGGACTGACTCCTACGAGCAGTACTTC. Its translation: CASTGTDSYEQYF.

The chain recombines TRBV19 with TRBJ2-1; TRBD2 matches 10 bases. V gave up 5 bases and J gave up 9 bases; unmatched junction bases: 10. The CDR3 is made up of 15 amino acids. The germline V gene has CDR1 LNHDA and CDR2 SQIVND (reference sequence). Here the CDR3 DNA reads TGTGCCAGTAGTCCGACTAGCGGGTCCGGTTTTGAGCAGTTCTTC. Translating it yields CASSPTSGSGFEQFF.

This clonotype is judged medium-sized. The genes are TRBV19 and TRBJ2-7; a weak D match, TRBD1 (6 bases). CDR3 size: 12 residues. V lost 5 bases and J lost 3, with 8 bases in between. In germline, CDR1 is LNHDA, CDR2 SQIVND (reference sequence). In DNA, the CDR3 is TGTGCCAGTAGTCAGGGGCACTACGAGCAGTACTTC. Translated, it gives CASSQGHYEQYF.

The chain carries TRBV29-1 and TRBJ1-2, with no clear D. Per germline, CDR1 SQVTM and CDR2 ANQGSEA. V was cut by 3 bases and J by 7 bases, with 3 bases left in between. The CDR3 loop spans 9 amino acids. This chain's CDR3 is CSVDGGYTF. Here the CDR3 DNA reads TGCAGCGTTGACGGTGGCTACACCTTC.

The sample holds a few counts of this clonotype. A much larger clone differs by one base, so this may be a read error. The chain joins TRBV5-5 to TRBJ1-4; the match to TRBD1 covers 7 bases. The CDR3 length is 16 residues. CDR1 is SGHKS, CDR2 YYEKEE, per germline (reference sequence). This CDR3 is CVSSLGGTGVNEKLFF. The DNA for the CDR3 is TGTGTCAGCAGCTTGGGGGGTACAGGGGTGAATGAAAAACTGTTTTTT.

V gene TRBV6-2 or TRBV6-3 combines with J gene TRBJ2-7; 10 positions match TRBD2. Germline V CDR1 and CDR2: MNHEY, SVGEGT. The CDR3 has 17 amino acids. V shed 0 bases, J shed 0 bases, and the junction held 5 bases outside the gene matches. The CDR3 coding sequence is TGTGCCAGCAGTTACTCTCGTAGCGGGAGGAGCTCCTACGAGCAGTACTTC. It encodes CASSYSRSGRSSYEQYF.

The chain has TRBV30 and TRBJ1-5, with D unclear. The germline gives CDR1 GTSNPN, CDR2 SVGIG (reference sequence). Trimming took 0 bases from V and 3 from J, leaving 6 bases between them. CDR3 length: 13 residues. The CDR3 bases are TGTGCCTGGAGTGTACAGATCAATCAGCCCCAGCATTTT. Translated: CAWSVQINQPQHF.

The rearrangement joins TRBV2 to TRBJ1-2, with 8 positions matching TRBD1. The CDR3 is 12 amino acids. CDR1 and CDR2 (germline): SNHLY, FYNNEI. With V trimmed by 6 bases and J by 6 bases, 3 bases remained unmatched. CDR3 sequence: CASSGQGNGYTF. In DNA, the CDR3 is TGTGCCAGCAGCGGACAGGGAAATGGCTACACCTTC.

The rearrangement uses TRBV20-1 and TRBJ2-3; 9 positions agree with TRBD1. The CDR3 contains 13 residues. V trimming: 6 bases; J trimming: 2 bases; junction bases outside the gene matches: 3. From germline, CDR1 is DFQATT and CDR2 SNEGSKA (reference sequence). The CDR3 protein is CSAYRGHTDTQYF. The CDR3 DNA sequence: TGCAGTGCCTACAGGGGGCACACAGATACGCAGTATTTT.

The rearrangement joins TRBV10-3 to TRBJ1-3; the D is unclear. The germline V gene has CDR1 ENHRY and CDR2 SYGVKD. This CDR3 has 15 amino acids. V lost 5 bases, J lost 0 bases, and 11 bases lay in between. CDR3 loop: CAISFDHLSGNTIYF. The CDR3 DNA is TGTGCCATCAGTTTTGACCACCTCTCTGGAAACACCATATATTTT.